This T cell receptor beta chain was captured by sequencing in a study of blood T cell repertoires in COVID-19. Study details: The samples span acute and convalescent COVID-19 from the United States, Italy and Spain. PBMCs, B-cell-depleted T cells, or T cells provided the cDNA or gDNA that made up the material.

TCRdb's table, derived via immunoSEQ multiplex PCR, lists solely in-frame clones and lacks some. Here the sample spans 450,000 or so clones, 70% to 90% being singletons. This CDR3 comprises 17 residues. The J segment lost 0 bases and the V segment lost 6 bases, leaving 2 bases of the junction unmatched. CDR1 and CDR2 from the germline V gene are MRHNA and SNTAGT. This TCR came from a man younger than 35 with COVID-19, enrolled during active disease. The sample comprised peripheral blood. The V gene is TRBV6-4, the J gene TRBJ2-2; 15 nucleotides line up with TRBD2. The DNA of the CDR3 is TGTGCCAGCAGCTGGACTAGCGGGGGGGCGAACACCGGGGAGCTGTTTTTT. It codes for CASSWTSGGANTGELFF.